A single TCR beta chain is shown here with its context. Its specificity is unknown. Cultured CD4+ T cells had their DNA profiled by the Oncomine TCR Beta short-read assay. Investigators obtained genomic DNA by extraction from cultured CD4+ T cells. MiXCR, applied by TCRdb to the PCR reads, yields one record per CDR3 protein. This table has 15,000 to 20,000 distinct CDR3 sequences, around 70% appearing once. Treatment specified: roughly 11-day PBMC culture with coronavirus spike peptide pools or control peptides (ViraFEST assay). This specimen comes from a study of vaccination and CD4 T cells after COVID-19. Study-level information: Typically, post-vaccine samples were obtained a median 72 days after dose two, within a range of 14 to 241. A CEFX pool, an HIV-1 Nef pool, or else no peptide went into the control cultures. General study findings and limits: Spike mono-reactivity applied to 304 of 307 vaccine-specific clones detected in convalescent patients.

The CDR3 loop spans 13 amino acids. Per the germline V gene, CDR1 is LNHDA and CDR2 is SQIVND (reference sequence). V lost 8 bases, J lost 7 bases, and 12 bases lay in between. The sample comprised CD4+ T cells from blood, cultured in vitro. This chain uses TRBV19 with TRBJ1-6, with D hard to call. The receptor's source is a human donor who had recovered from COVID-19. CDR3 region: CASGRDRNSPLHF. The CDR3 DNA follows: TGTGCCAGTGGGAGGGATCGGAATTCACCCCTCCACTTT.